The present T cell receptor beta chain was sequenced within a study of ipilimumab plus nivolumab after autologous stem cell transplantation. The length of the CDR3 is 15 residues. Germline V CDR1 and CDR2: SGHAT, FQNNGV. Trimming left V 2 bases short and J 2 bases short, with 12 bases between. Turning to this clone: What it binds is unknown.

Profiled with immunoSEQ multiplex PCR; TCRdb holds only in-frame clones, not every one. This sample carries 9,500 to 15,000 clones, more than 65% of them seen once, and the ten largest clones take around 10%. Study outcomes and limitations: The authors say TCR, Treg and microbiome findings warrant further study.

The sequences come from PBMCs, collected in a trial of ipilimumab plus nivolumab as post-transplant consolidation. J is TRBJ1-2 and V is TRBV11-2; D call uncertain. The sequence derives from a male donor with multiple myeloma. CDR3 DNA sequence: TGTGCCAGCAGCTTAACAACAGTCCCGAACTATGGCTACACCTTC. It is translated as CASSLTTVPNYGYTF.